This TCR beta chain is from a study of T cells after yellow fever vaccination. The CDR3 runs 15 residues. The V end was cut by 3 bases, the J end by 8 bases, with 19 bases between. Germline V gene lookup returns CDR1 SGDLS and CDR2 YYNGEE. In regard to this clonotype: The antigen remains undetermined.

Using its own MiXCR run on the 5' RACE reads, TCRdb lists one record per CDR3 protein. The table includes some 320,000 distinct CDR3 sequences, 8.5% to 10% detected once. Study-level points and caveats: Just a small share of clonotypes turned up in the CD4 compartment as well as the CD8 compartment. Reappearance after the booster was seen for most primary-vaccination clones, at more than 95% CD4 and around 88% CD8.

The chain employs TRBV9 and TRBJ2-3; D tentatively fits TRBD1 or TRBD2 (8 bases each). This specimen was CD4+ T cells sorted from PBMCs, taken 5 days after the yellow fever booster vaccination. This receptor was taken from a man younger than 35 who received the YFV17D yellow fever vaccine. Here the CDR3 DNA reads TGTGCCAGCAGCGCGGGGGGGACAGGTGGTGGTACGCAGTATTTT. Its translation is CASSAGGTGGGTQYF.